Here is one T cell receptor (beta chain) with its context. The CDR3 runs to 13 residues. Per germline, CDR1 MNHEY and CDR2 SVGAGI. Trimming pared 6 bases from V and 2 bases from J, leaving 11 bases between. Primers for the PCR totalled 60 Vbeta and 13 Jbeta. How the authors handled the data: Later analysis identified roughly 82 million unique TCR beta chains, about 12 million shared. Profiled with immunoSEQ multiplex PCR; TCRdb holds only in-frame clones, not every one. V and J calls and clone size are those listed in that table; D and trimming were worked out from the DNA. The sample shows fewer than 250,000 clones, approximately 80% of them seen only once. These donors counted as nominally healthy when sampled, but unrecorded immune exposures were likely. The data were obtained in a study of cytomegalovirus exposure and HLA in healthy donors. As for the study in general: A prior analysis found 90 million to 120 million unique TCR beta sequences from around 180 million T cells.

What was sequenced was PBMCs. The gene calls are TRBV6-5 and TRBJ2-7; perhaps TRBD1 as D (5 bases). This receptor was obtained from a man aged 25-40 years in good health and CMV-seronegative. This chain's CDR3 is CASRRQRAYEQYF. For the CDR3, the DNA is TGTGCCAGCAGAAGACAGAGAGCCTACGAGCAGTACTTC.